Listed here is a single T cell receptor (beta chain). The source of the sample is a study of monozygotic twins with inflammatory bowel disease. This CDR3 contains 13 residues. Nested PCRs of about 17 and 10 cycles, two in total, were run on TCRalpha and TCRbeta cDNA. TCRdb reanalyzed the 5' RACE reads, giving one entry per CDR3 protein sequence and no DNA. Its table lists about 300,000 distinct CDR3 sequences. The sequencing input was blood. This clonotype originated in a human donor with ulcerative colitis or Crohn's disease, or a healthy co-twin of an affected twin (not recorded which). The chain couples TRBV12-3 or TRBV12-4 to TRBJ1-3. The CDR3 loop is CASSLFFLNTIYF.